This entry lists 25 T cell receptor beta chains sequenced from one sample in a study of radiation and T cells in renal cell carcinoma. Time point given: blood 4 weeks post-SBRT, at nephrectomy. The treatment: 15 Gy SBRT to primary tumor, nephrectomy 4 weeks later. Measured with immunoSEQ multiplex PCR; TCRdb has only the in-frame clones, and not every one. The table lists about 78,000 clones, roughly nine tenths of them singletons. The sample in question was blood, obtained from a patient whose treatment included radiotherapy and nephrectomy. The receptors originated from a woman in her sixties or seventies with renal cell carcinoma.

CDR3 residues: CASSFGTSNTEAFF. The CDR3, as DNA: TGTGCCAGCAGCTTCGGGACGTCGAACACTGAAGCTTTCTTT. The gene calls are TRBV16 and TRBJ1-1; D is possibly TRBD1 (5 bases). Germline-derived CDR1 and CDR2 are KGHSY and FQNENV. There are 14 residues in the CDR3. V lost 5 bases to trimming and J lost 1 base, with 11 bases between them.

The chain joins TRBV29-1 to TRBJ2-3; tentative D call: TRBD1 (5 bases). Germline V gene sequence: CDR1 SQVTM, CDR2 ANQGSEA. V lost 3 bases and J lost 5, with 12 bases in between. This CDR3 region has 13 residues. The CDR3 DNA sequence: TGCAGCGTTGAGGGCCAGGGCGTAGATACGCAGTATTTT. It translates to CSVEGQGVDTQYF.

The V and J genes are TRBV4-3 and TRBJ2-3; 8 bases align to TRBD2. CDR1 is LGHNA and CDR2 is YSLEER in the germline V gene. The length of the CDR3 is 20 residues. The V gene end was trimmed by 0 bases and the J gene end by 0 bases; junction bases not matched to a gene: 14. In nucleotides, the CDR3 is TGCGCCAGCAGCCAAGATTTCGGGCGGGGGGCGTCCTCTAGCACAGATACGCAGTATTTT. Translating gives CASSQDFGRGASSSTDTQYF.

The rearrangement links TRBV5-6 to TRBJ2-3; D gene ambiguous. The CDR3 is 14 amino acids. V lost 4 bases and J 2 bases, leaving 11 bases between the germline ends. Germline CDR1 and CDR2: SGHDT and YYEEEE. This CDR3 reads CASSLGENTDTQYF. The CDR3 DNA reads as TGTGCCAGCAGCCTCGGAGAGAACACAGATACGCAGTATTTT.

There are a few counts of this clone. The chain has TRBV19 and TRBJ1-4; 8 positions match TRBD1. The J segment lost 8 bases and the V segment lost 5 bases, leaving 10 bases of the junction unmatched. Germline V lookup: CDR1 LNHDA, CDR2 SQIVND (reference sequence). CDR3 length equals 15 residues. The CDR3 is CASSARQGMEEKLFF. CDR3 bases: TGTGCCAGTAGTGCCCGACAGGGGATGGAGGAAAAACTGTTTTTT. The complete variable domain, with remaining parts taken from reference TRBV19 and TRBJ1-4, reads DGGITQSPKYLFRKEGQNVTLSCEQNLNHDAMYWYRQDPGQGLRLIYYSQIVNDFQKGDIAEGYSVSREKKESFPLTVTSAQKNPTAFYLCASSARQGMEEKLFFGSGTQLSVL.

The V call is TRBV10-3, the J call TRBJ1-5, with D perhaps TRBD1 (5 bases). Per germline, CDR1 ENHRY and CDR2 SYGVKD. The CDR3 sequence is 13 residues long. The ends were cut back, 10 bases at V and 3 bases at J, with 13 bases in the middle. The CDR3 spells CATRGPSNQPQHF. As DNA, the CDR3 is TGTGCCACCCGGGGCCCCTCCAATCAGCCCCAGCATTTT.

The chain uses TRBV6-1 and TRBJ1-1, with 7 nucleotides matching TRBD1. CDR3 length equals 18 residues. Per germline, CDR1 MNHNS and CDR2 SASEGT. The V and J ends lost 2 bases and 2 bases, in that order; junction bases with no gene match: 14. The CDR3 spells CASSERDRARRPNTEAFF. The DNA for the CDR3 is TGTGCCAGCAGTGAAAGAGACAGGGCGAGGCGACCAAACACTGAAGCTTTCTTT.

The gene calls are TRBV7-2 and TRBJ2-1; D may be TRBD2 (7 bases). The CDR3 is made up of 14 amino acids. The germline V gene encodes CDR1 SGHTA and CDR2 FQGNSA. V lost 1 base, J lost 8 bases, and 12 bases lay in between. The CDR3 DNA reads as TGTGCCAGCAGCTTAGGGGGAGGGGGAGATGAGCAGTTCTTC. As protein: CASSLGGGGDEQFF.

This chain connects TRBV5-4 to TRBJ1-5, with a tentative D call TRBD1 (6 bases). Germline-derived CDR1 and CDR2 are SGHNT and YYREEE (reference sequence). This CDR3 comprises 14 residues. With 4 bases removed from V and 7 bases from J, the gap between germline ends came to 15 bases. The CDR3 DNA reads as TGTGCCAGCAGCCGCGGGGGGGCTGGGCAGCCCCAGCATTTT. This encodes CASSRGGAGQPQHF.

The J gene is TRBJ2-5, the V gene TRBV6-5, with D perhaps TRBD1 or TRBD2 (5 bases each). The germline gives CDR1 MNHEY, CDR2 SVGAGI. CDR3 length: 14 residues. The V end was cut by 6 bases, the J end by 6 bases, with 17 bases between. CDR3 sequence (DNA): TGTGCCAGCAGCCGGGACCCAGGTGGCAAGACCCAGTACTTC. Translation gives CASSRDPGGKTQYF.

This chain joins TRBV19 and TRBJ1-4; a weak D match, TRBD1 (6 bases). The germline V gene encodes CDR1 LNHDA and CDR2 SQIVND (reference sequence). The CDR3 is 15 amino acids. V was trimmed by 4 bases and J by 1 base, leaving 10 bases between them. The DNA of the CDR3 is TGTGCCAGTAGTACCACAGGGTTAACTAATGAAAAACTGTTTTTT. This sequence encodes CASSTTGLTNEKLFF.

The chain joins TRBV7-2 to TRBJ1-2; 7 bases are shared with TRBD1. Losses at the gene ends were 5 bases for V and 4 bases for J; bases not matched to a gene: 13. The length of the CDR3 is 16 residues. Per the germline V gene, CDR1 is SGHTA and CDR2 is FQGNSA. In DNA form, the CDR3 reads TGTGCCAGCAGCGACGGGGTTTCAGGGGGTTCCTATGGCTACACCTTC. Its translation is CASSDGVSGGSYGYTF. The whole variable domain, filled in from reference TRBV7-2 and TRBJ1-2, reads GAGVSQSPSNKVTEKGKDVELRCDPISGHTALYWYRQSLGQGLEFLIYFQGNSAPDKSGLPSDRFSAERTGGSVSTLTIQRTQQEDSAVYLCASSDGVSGGSYGYTFGSGTRLTVV.

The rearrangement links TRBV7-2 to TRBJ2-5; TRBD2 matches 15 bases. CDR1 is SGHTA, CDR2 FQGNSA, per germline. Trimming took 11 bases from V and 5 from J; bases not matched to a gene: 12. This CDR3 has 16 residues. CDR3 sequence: CAAGTSGGWTWETQYF. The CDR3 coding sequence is TGTGCCGCGGGGACTAGCGGGGGGTGGACTTGGGAGACCCAGTACTTC.

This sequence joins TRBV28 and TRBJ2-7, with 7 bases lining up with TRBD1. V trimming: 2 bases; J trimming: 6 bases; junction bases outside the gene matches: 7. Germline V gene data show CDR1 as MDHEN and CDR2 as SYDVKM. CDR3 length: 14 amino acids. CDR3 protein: CASSLLRGFSEQYF. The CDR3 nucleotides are TGTGCCAGCAGTTTACTCAGGGGGTTTAGCGAGCAGTACTTC.

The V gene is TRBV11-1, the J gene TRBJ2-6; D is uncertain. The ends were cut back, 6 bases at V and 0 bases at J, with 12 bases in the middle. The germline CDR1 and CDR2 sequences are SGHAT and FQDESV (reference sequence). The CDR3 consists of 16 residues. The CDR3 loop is CASRPKVPSGANVLTF. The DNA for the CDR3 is TGTGCCAGCAGGCCCAAGGTTCCCTCTGGGGCCAACGTCCTGACTTTC.

The CDR3 DNA reads as TGCGCCAGCAGCCCAGCAGGGGTTAACACTGAAGCTTTCTTT. It encodes CASSPAGVNTEAFF. The chain is built from TRBV4-3 and TRBJ1-1; a weak D match, TRBD1 (6 bases). Between the trimmed V and J ends, which lost 4 bases and 2 bases, there was a span of 11 bases. The CDR3 runs 14 residues. The germline gives CDR1 LGHNA, CDR2 YSLEER.

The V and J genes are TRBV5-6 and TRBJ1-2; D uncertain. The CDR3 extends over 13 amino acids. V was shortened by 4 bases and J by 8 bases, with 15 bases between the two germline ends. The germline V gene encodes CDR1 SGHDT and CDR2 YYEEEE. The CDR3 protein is CASSIPGLGGYTF. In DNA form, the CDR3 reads TGTGCCAGCAGCATACCGGGCCTGGGCGGCTACACCTTC.

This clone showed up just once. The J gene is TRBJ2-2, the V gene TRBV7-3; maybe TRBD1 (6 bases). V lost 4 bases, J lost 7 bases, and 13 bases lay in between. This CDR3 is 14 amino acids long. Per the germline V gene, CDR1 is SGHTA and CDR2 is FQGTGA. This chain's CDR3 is CASSSQGAGGELFF. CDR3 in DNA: TGTGCCAGCAGCTCACAGGGAGCAGGCGGGGAGCTGTTTTTT.

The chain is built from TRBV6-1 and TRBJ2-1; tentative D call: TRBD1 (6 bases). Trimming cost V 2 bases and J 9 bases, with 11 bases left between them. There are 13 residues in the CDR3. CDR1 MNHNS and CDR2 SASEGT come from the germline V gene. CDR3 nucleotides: TGTGCCAGCAGTGAACACAGGGCAGGTGAGCAGTTCTTC. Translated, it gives CASSEHRAGEQFF.

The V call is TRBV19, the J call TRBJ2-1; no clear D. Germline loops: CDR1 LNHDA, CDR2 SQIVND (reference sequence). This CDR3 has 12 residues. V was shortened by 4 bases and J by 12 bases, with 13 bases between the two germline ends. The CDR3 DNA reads TGTGCCAGTAGTAAAACCCCCGAATGGCAGTTCTTC. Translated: CASSKTPEWQFF.

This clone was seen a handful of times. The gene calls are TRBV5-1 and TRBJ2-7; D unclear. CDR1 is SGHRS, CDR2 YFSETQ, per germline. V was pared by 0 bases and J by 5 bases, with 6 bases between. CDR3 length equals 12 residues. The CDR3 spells CASSLDGHEQYF. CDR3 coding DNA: TGCGCCAGCAGCTTGGACGGGCACGAGCAGTACTTC.

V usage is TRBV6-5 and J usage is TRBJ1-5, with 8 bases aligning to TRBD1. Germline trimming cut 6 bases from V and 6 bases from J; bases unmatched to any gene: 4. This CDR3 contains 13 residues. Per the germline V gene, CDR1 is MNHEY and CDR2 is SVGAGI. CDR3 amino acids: CASSGQGSQPQHF. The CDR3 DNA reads TGTGCCAGCAGCGGACAGGGTAGTCAGCCCCAGCATTTT.

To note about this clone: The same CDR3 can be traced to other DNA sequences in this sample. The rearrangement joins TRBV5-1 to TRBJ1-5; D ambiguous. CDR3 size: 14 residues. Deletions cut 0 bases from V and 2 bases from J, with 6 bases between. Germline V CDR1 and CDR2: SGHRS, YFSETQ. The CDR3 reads CASSLEGGNQPQHF. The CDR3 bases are TGCGCCAGCAGCTTGGAGGGAGGCAATCAGCCCCAGCATTTT.

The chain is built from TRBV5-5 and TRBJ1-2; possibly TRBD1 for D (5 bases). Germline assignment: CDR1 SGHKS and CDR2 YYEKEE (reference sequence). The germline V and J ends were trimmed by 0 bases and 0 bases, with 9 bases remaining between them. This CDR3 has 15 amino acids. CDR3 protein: CASSLEAGTNYGYTF. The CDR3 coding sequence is TGTGCCAGCAGCTTGGAGGCAGGGACTAACTATGGCTACACCTTC.

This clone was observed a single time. The CDR3 DNA reads TGCGCCAGCAGCCAAGAACTCGGGGGAAAGACCAAAAACATTCAGTACTTC. Translating gives CASSQELGGKTKNIQYF. The chain has TRBV4-3 and TRBJ2-4; a weak D match, TRBD2 (6 bases). There are 17 residues in the CDR3. CDR1 is LGHNA, CDR2 YSLEER, per germline. The V gene lost 0 bases and the J gene lost 2 bases, with 14 bases spanning the gap.